The subject of this entry is one TCR beta chain. There is no known antigen for this receptor. Per-base qualities were not stored, and no clone one base away is much larger. The data belong to a study of cytomegalovirus exposure and HLA in healthy donors (dated by TCRdb to about 2017). For context, the study as a whole: According to an earlier analysis of several hundred of the donors, 150 million to 200 million T cells yielded 90 million to 140 million unique TCR beta sequences and more than 250 Gb of sequence data. Roughly 300 gigabases of sequencing data and around 85 million unique TCR sequences made up an early release that covered some 640 HLA-typed donors. Of the 300 to 400 genotyped donors, about 80% fell in the genetic ancestry cluster associated with self-reported Caucasian donors. The study aimed to test whether cataloging public T cell receptors could reveal signatures of past pathogen exposure. Using immunosequencing, the study profiled T cell repertoires from 640 or so subjects and related those repertoires to cytomegalovirus serostatus. Besides the first cohort of around 670 subjects, a separate validation cohort made up of 90 to 150 different subjects was used. To predict cytomegalovirus infection status, the study combined high-throughput TCR immunosequencing, statistical association of individual TCRs with disease status, and machine learning. To study patterns of TCR occurrence, a later analysis re-analyzed previously published TCR beta repertoires from 550 to 800 donors and added high-resolution HLA genotyping. Rather than using new phenotypic data, the later analysis identified candidate immune exposures from TCR beta sequences and from how often those sequences occurred across donors. An earlier analysis of 587 of the donors applied high-throughput TCR beta sequencing to assess whether each TCR beta V gene segment acted as functional or pseudogenic. Alongside the repertoire data, information on donor age, sex, ethnicity and CMV serostatus was compiled. A later genetic analysis took genome-wide SNP genotypes for about 55% of the 666 donors and used that subset as a discovery cohort. All discovery cohort repertoires had been generated using a single sequencing platform. HLA typing covered class I and class II loci at four-digit resolution. The number of typed donors differed by locus: roughly 620-640 for A, B, C, DRB1 and DQB1; 500 to 550 for DQA1; around 610 for DPA1; and around 490 for DPB1. Roughly five DR-DQ haplotypes were treated as single units for association and clustering because of strong linkage in the cohort. Across 398 genotyped donors of the cohort, an average of roughly 230,000 unique TCR beta nucleotide sequences per donor were sequenced, and 15% to 20% of those sequences were non-productive. Overall study results and their limits: Broadly in line with IMGT annotations, most TCR beta V segments showed up in productive rearrangements about 87% or about 30% of the time in an earlier analysis of 587 of the donors. Several of the top co-occurrence clusters appeared to be linked to parvovirus B19, influenza, CMV and Epstein-Barr virus, according to a later analysis. The earlier analysis of around 600 of the donors excluded 15 to 20 rarely observed V segments, including chromosome 9 orphons, because counts were too low. Because HLA typing was missing for some donors at each locus, association tests included only the typed subset. When HLA alleles, especially DR and DQ, strongly co-occurred, attributing TCR associations to individual alleles was difficult. The 87-base-pair reads could not distinguish some IMGT-functional V segments, including TRBV6-2 and TRBV6-3, so those segments were excluded. Linkage disequilibrium might explain the correlated functional status among segregating V segments, but an unknown experimental factor could not be ruled out. The study listed 170 or so TCR beta chains as associated with cytomegalovirus. In both the original and validation cohorts, the classifier was reported to diagnose cytomegalovirus status with high specificity and sensitivity. Compared with equally common non-associated chains, HLA-associated TCR beta chains in a later analysis were more clonally expanded and had lower generation probabilities. An association between a missense DCLRE1C variant and V-gene and J-gene trimming of TCR beta chains was found in a later genetic analysis and replicated in an independent cohort. A few of the identified cytomegalovirus-associated TCR beta chains were confirmed in vitro to be specific for cytomegalovirus antigens. Compared with the approximately 700-donor mean, donors in an Asian-associated ancestry cluster had fewer N-insertions in productive TCRs, according to a later genetic analysis. In a later analysis, the rate of TCR association differed among HLA loci, with DRB1 alleles having the most associated TCRs and HLA-C alleles having the fewest. Across donors, most TCR sequences were observed very rarely, whereas some public TCRs were present in many individuals. A later analysis associated about 18,000 TCR beta sequences with specific HLA alleles at a false discovery rate of 0.05. Only TCR beta chains were sequenced in this cohort, and the absence of alpha or paired-chain data limited detectable features. The sequencing pipeline was judged likely to have produced a cluster of highly shared sequence variants as a technical artifact. The authors suggested that the approach could potentially be extended to other disease states and immunological phenotypes. Presence/absence analyses assumed roughly uniform sequencing depth across donors, an assumption that may not hold. A further reported finding was that TCR beta sequences accurately predicted the HLA-A and HLA-B alleles for most subjects in the first cohort. A later analysis found that most CMV-associated TCR beta chains appeared HLA-restricted, with HLA associations seemingly driven largely by CMV exposure. Immune exposure information for the cohort was limited to CMV serostatus.

Libraries were built with the immunoSEQ multiplex PCR assay. For the multiplex PCR, a mixture combining 60 forward primers for TCR Vbeta segments and 13 reverse primers for TCR Jbeta segments was used. The CDR3 region of rearranged TCR beta genes was amplified from genomic DNA with a multiplex PCR assay. The amplified TCR beta libraries were sequenced on the Illumina HiSeq System as 87-base-pair reads. As for how the authors treated the data: A later analysis tallied roughly 80 million unique TCR beta chains across the approximately 670 repertoires, and about 12 million of those chains were shared by two or more donors. To remove PCR and sequencing errors, raw reads were error-corrected and collapsed into unique sequences using a nearest-neighbor algorithm that merged closely related sequences. Alignment of CDR3 sequences to IMGT reference sequences was used to assign V, D and J gene segments. Each retained sequence needed at least a six-nucleotide match to both a V gene segment and a J gene segment. A rearrangement was called productive if the CDR3 had no stop codons and remained in frame with V and J, and every other rearrangement was called non-productive. CDR3 was defined by IMGT convention, running from the second conserved V-encoded cysteine to the conserved J-encoded phenylalanine. The earlier analysis of fewer than 700 of the donors excluded sequences that lacked an unambiguous match to a single V gene segment. An earlier analysis of a few hundred of the donors called V segments functional above 56.7% productive rearrangements and segregating when the between-donor standard deviation exceeded 5%. A statistical classification framework was built for diagnosing cytomegalovirus status from the catalog of TCR beta chain sequences. V and J gene assignment, in a later analysis, came from comparing TCR nucleotide sequences with IMGT/GENE-DB human TR gene sequences. In a later analysis, CDR3 sequences and most-parsimonious VDJ recombination scenarios were assigned using the TCRdist pipeline. In a later analysis, each TCR beta chain was defined by its CDR3 amino acid sequence together with its V-gene family, and reads without a unique V-gene family were excluded. To address suspected cross-contamination and a sequencing artifact, a later analysis removed 592 highly shared, low-generation-probability nucleotide sequences. In a later analysis, a clonal expansion index was calculated for each public chain from normalized within-repertoire ranks of inferred template counts. In a later analysis, generation probabilities were computed with a VDJ recombination model fitted to out-of-frame rearrangements, and the resulting probabilities were checked against IGoR. A later analysis scored TCR-TCR, TCR-HLA and TCR-CMV co-occurrence with hypergeometric tests, applying a repertoire-size bias correction to TCR pairs. False discovery rates were estimated in a later analysis by permuting HLA or CMV assignments 20 times. A later analysis grouped co-occurring TCRs with DBSCAN, adding TCRdist sequence similarity when clustering within HLA-allele-positive subsets. Repertoires with fewer than 30,000 or more than 120,000 public chains were left out of co-occurrence clustering, as were four to six repertoires with anomalous nucleotide sharing. Imported from immuneACCESS, the table was reduced by TCRdb to in-frame sequences with V and J called. These copies leave out some clones; in studies compared against another copy, an unresolved V gene accounts for under half, and the cause of the remainder is not known. The V and J calls and clone size come from that table; D and trimming were worked out from the DNA. Recorded for this sample are roughly 130,000 clones; more than 75% of them occurred a single time. The top ten clonotypes cover around 3.1% of the sample.

The cohort was made up of 650 to 700 healthy bone marrow donors. Cohort members were all nominally healthy when sampled, although unrecorded immune exposures were likely present. The donor tested CMV seronegative and was one of the 352 seronegative cohort members. Each donor provided a peripheral blood sample, and peripheral blood mononuclear cells were used for TCR beta sequencing. The Qiagen DNeasy Blood Extraction Kit was used to extract genomic DNA from the blood cell samples. Trimming at the junction amounts to 1 base on V and 8 bases on J, and the germline ends lie 8 bases apart. CDR1 DFQATT and CDR2 SNEGSKA were looked up in the germline V gene (reference sequence). Its CDR3 holds 11 amino acids, cysteine through phenylalanine. Of the read, only the CDR3 DNA is kept; its 33 bases are in frame from base 1.

The clonotype originates from a female donor in good health and CMV-seronegative. Sequencing input: PBMCs. The chain couples TRBV20-1 to TRBJ1-2, with no D gene named confidently. The CDR3 corresponds to CSARGPGGYTF. In nucleotide form, the sequence is TGCAGTGCTAGAGGTCCGGGAGGCTACACCTTC.